Listed below are T cell receptor beta chains from one sample, sequenced in a study of radiotherapy plus CTLA-4 blockade in lung cancer. Sequenced by immunoSEQ multiplex PCR; TCRdb stores in-frame clones only, minus some. The data contain about 60,000 clones, 75% to 85% of them singletons. This material consisted of peripheral blood, taken from a patient treated with radiotherapy plus ipilimumab. These receptors were collected from a human donor with non-small cell lung cancer who had a partial response to radiotherapy plus ipilimumab. The conserved cysteine and the conserved F or W are not part of the CDR3 here.

>TRBV5-1|14|TRBJ2-5
ASSLAGTSRQETQY
>TRBV30|9|TRBJ1-5
AWSVGRPQH
>TRBV5-1|12|TRBJ1-2
ASSPQQGLDGYT
>TRBV4-2|13|TRBJ2-7
ASSQGSSGVEEQY
>TRBV19|10|TRBJ1-6
ASSSGISPLH
>TRBV7-2|14|TRBJ2-1
ASSLASSGGAHEQF
>TRBV2|12|TRBJ2-5
ASSDGGTGREQY
>TRBV2|14|TRBJ2-2
ASSPGQGVNTGELF
>TRBV6-5|11|TRBJ2-2
ASSLRNTGELF
>TRBV5-6|12|TRBJ1-2
ASSPTTGNYGYT
>TRBV5-1|16|TRBJ1-1
ASAPLPQWLRGGTEAF
>TRBV4-1|10|TRBJ2-4
ASSQGTVPQY
>TRBV6-5|12|TRBJ2-7
ASSHGQGSHEQY